A selection of T cell receptor beta chains follows, all from one sample in a study of cytomegalovirus exposure and HLA in healthy donors. Sequenced by immunoSEQ multiplex PCR; TCRdb stores in-frame clones only, minus some. The sample has 90,000 to 100,000 clones, 81% seen once. Sequenced input: PBMCs. The source is a man aged 35-49 years in good health and CMV-seronegative. The CDR3 runs from the conserved cysteine through the conserved F or W. The D gene is left open where the match is weak. Clone size is stated in some rows and not others, as once, few, many or a class when expanded.

d_call	clone_size	v_call	j_call	cdr3_length	cdr3_aa	cdr3_nt
TRBD1	NA	TRBV5-1	TRBJ2-3	15	CASSSRGQGADTQYF	TGCGCCAGCAGCTCAAGGGGACAGGGGGCAGATACGCAGTATTTT
NA	NA	TRBV6-5	TRBJ1-1	12	CASSSGRTEAFF	TGTGCCAGCAGTTCAGGGAGGACTGAAGCTTTCTTT
TRBD1	few	TRBV6-5	TRBJ1-2	13	CASSYSDRGGYTF	TGTGCCAGCAGTTACTCTGACAGGGGTGGCTACACCTTC
TRBD1	NA	TRBV18	TRBJ2-7	16	CASSPHRGTGDYEQYF	TGTGCCAGCTCACCGCATCGGGGGACAGGGGACTACGAGCAGTACTTC
NA	few	TRBV29-1	TRBJ1-3	13	CSVRGLGGNTIYF	TGCAGCGTTCGGGGTCTGGGAGGAAACACCATATATTTT
NA	few	TRBV7-9	TRBJ1-4	16	CASSLDRVDVGGKLFF	TGTGCCAGCAGCTTAGATCGTGTAGATGTCGGGGGAAAACTGTTTTTT
TRBD1	NA	TRBV27	TRBJ2-3	15	CASSLGDRERDTQYF	TGTGCCAGCAGTTTGGGGGACAGGGAAAGGGATACGCAGTATTTT
NA	NA	TRBV5-1	TRBJ2-3	15	CASSLDLASTDTQYF	TGCGCCAGCAGCTTGGATCTGGCCAGCACAGATACGCAGTATTTT
NA	NA	TRBV6-4	TRBJ2-1	14	CASSAQGSSNEQFF	TGTGCCAGCAGTGCACAGGGAAGTAGCAATGAGCAGTTCTTC
TRBD1	NA	TRBV5-1	TRBJ1-6	13	CASRGQGDSPLHF	TGCGCCAGCAGGGGACAGGGCGATTCACCCCTCCACTTT
NA	NA	TRBV19	TRBJ2-3	15	CASSLDRRSTDTQYF	TGTGCCAGTAGTCTTGACAGGAGAAGCACAGATACGCAGTATTTT
NA	few	TRBV7-8	TRBJ2-6	15	CASSAGFSGANVLTF	TGTGCCAGCAGCGCAGGGTTCTCTGGGGCCAACGTCCTGACTTTC
NA	NA	TRBV6-1	TRBJ1-3	14	CASSPGVVGNTIYF	TGTGCCAGCAGTCCAGGGGTAGTTGGAAACACCATATATTTT
TRBD2	NA	TRBV7-9	TRBJ2-2	16	CASSYPGTIGAGELFF	TGTGCCAGCAGCTATCCCGGGACTATTGGCGCCGGGGAGCTGTTTTTT
TRBD1	NA	TRBV19	TRBJ1-5	15	CASYAGGGFGQPQHF	TGTGCCAGTTACGCAGGGGGCGGTTTTGGTCAGCCCCAGCATTTT
TRBD2	NA	TRBV28	TRBJ2-5	17	CASSSGLGVGTQETQYF	TGTGCCAGCAGTTCGGGACTAGGCGTGGGGACCCAAGAGACCCAGTACTTC